The sequence of this TCR beta chain was determined in a study of shared clonotypes between healthy human individuals (dated by TCRdb to 2018 to 2021). Context from the whole study: A couple of women and a few men aged 18 to 49 years were included in the cohort. Different laboratories and diverse techniques were used to prepare libraries and sequence TCR repertoires, to increase sequencing depth and limit assay-specific biases. Blood TCR repertoires of a handful of healthy adults were deeply sequenced to estimate repertoire size and the extent of clonotype sharing between individuals. For each donor, CD4 naive and CD4 memory were each run on three plates, CD8 naive on two plates, and CD8 memory on one plate. Leukapheresis yielded between about 0.9 and 10 billion PBMCs per donor. The research as a whole found: Clonotypes shared by all four sorted-subset donors showed higher generation probabilities than non-shared clonotypes. Pairwise subsampling indicated that sequencing depth was expected to affect the degree of clonotype sharing among donors. Across a few donors, roughly 5% of naive CD4, roughly 3.5% of naive CD8, about 2.3% of memory CD4, and 0.3% to 0.45% of memory CD8 clonotypes were shared. Only blood was sampled, and tissue TCR repertoires likely differ from those in blood. Incomplete sequencing was indicated by rarefaction of sorted-subset datasets, despite the large sequencing depth. Larger estimated clonotype richness was generally found for naive subsets than for memory subsets. The genetic and exposure-history diversity represented was limited by the small number of donors.

CDR1 and CDR2, looked up from the germline V gene, are SQVTM and ANQGSEA. V trim: 3 bases; J trim: 3 bases; unmatched bases: 3. Inclusive of the bounding cysteine and phenylalanine, the CDR3 is 15 residues long. The sequence is cut down to CDR3 DNA, 45 bases in frame from base 1. Points on this clone: This clone's antigen is unknown. Nothing much larger sits one base from this clone, and base qualities are not available.

For the CD8 naive samples, CD45RO-negative cells were positively selected for CCR7, yielding a CD45RA+CCR7+ population from which TemRA cells were excluded. Donors were healthy HIV-negative adults with no recently reported acute infections or vaccinations. Every donor was a Caucasian adult living in Nashville, Tennessee, USA. Blood was collected by leukapheresis, and PBMCs were isolated by Ficoll-Histopaque density gradient centrifugation and then cryopreserved in liquid nitrogen vapor phase. Purity and quantity of every magnetically sorted T cell population were checked by analytical flow cytometry. Genomic DNA was isolated from every sorted fraction and measured by UV absorbance on a Nanodrop 2000c. Using the deep immunoSEQ assay, multiplex PCR amplified TCR CDR3 regions from genomic DNA. Genomic DNA extracted from each cell subset was distributed evenly over all wells of several immunoSEQ 96-well plates, and each plate served as one replicate. For sorted subsets, roughly 200 ng of genomic DNA, equivalent to 30,000 or so T cell genomes, went into each replicate PCR. Purified libraries were quantified with a Qubit 3.0 fluorometer, sized on a Bioanalyzer 2100, and re-quantified with the KAPA Library Quantification kit. Every immunoSEQ 96-well plate was sequenced on a separate single-read 150-cycle Illumina NextSeq 550 flow cell. In the authors' own workflow: Because only junctional sequences without quality scores were contained in the immunoSEQ output, filtering matching that applied to full-length reads could not be performed. Sequences were annotated with PyIR, a Python wrapper for IgBLAST v1.9, using IMGT germline references to assign V/J genes and CDR3. Any read was removed if the V/J assignment was weak (E-value above 1e-6), the CDR3 was missing, or the read contained stop codons, out-of-frame junctions, or ambiguous translated residues. V3J clonotypes were defined as sequences sharing an identical inferred V gene, J gene, and CDR3 amino acid sequence. Percentage overlap between repertoires was calculated by dividing the number of shared unique clonotypes by the size of the smaller repertoire. Repertoire richness was assessed with RTK rarefaction, the Chao1 estimator, and Recon v2.1 estimates of unobserved clonotypes. Generation probabilities were computed with OLGA for all TCRbeta clonotypes obtained by the gDNA method from a few donors. Not all clones reach the TCRdb copy of this immuneACCESS table, which keeps in-frame sequences only. Checked studies attribute under half of the gap to unresolved V genes and leave the rest unexplained. For V, J and clone size, that table is used; D and trimming come from the DNA. This sample holds about 2 million clones; just under 95% were observed only once. The top ten clones comprise around 1.1% of the sample.

This TCR was recovered from a man aged 18 to 30 in good health. Input material: naive CD8+ T cells sorted from blood. The cell subset or site label here, explained by the study, means: CD45RA+CCR7+. Rearrangement joined TRBV29-1 to TRBJ2-5; 14 central bases correspond to TRBD2. CDR3 region: CSVDTGLAGEETQYF. The sequenced DNA: TGCAGCGTTGATACGGGACTAGCGGGAGAAGAGACCCAGTACTTC.